This T cell receptor beta chain was documented in a study of PD-L1 blockade in urothelial cancer. Study context: Between 0 and 3 prior chemotherapy regimens had been given to patients. The median number of T cells present in blood samples was around 150,000.

The study's findings and limits: At the 3-week point, tumor-associated blood clones expanded more in durable-benefit patients. Better survival was predicted when blood TCR clonality before treatment fell below the median.

Time point given: peripheral blood 6 weeks after treatment start. Trimming pared 0 bases from V and 2 bases from J, leaving 7 bases between. The length of the CDR3 is 14 residues. Germline V gives CDR1 KGHSH, CDR2 LQKENI. Generated by immunoSEQ multiplex PCR, the TCRdb table keeps only in-frame clones and is missing some. This table has 15,000 to 20,000 clones, about 85% appearing once. A note on this clone: Its antigen is undetermined.

Material: PBMCs, obtained around atezolizumab (anti-PD-L1) treatment. The genes are TRBV18 and TRBJ1-1; D is uncertain. This clonotype originated in a man in his forties or fifties with urothelial cancer. CDR3 in DNA: TGTGCCAGCTCACCACCGTCAGTTAACACTGAAGCTTTCTTT. Translated, it gives CASSPPSVNTEAFF.